The clone carrying this T cell receptor (beta chain) has ten or more counts. The CDR3 is 13 amino acids. Trimming cost V 5 bases and J 3 bases; bases outside gene matches: 4. Germline V gene sequence: CDR1 DFQATT, CDR2 SNEGSKA (reference sequence). The data were obtained in a study of molecular identifiers for immune sequencing clone quantification. TCRdb reprocessed the PCR reads with MiXCR, giving one entry per CDR3 protein. The sample includes approximately 60,000 distinct CDR3 sequences, 19% of them seen just once. Naive CD8 T cells, phenotype CD8+CD4-CCR7+CD45RA+, were sorted. This chain connects TRBV20-1 to TRBJ1-3, with 7 bases matching TRBD1. The source material was naive CD8+ T cells from blood, with Jurkat cell RNA spiked in. Stated subset: FACS-sorted CD8+CD4-CCR7+CD45RA+ naive T cells. This TCR was recovered from a human donor in good health. Some libraries in this study had Jurkat cell RNA spiked in. The CDR3 sequence: CSAYDRDGNTIYF. The CDR3 DNA reads TGCAGTGCTTACGACAGGGATGGAAACACCATATATTTT.